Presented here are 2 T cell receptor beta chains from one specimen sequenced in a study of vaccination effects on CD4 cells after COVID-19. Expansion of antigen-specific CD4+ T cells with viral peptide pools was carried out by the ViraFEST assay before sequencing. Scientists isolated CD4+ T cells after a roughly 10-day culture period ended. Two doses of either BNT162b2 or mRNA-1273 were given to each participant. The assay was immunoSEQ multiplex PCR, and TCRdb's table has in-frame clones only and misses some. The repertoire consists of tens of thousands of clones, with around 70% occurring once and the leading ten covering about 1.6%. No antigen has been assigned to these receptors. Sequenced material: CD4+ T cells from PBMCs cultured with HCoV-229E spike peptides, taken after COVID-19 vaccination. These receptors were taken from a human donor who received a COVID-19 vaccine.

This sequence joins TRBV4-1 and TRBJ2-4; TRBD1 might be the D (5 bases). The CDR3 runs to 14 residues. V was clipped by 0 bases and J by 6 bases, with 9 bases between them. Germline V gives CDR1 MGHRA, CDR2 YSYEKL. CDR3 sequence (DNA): TGCGCCAGCAGCCAAGACGAAACAGGAAACATTCAGTACTTC. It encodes CASSQDETGNIQYF.

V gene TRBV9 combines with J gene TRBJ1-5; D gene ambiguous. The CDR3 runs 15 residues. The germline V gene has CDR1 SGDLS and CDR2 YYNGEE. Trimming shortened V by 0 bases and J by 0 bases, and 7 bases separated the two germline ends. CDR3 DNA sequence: TGTGCCAGCAGCGTAGGGGCGAATAGCAATCAGCCCCAGCATTTT. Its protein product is CASSVGANSNQPQHF.